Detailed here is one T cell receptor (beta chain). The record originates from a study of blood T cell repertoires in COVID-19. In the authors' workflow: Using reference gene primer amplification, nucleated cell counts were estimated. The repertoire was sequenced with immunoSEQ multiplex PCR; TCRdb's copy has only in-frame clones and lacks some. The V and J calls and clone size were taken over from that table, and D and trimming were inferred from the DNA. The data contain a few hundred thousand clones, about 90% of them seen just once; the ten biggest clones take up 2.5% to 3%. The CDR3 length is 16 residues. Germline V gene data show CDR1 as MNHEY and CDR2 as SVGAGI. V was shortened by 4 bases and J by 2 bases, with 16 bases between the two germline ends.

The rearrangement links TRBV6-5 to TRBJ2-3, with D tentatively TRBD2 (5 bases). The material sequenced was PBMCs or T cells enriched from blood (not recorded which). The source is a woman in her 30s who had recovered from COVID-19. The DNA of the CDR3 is TGTGCCAGCAGTTCAAGGACTGGGGAATTCACAGATACGCAGTATTTT. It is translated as CASSSRTGEFTDTQYF.